The clone carrying this T cell receptor beta chain was picked up many times. Using immunoSEQ multiplex PCR, the repertoire was profiled, and TCRdb retains in-frame clones only, with some absent. Of 50,000 or so clones in the sample, around 94% were seen once. The sample belongs to a study of T cell changes during pregnancy in multiple sclerosis. Sequenced material: CD4+ T cells from peripheral blood mononuclear cells, taken in the third trimester of pregnancy. This receptor was taken from a female donor with multiple sclerosis, enrolled in a pregnancy study.

CDR3: CASSETVYGYTF. The CDR3 DNA reads as TGTGCCAGCAGTGAGACAGTCTATGGCTACACCTTC. This chain joins TRBV2 and TRBJ1-2; D is possibly TRBD1 (5 bases). Deletions cut 3 bases from V and 4 bases from J, with 6 bases between. CDR1 and CDR2 (germline): SNHLY, FYNNEI. The CDR3 totals 12 residues.